Listed below are T cell receptor beta chains from one sample, sequenced in a study of early T cells in non-severe SARS-CoV-2 infection. MiXCR, applied by TCRdb to the 5' RACE reads, yields one record per CDR3 protein. This table holds about 30,000 distinct CDR3 sequences, 6% to 7% found once. The source material was whole blood. These receptors all come from an adult who was a healthcare worker with PCR-confirmed SARS-CoV-2 infection or an uninfected control (not recorded which). Each CDR3 is given with its conserved first and last residue. D genes are given only for firm matches. Size values are once, few and many counts, or a class for expanded clones, and some rows have none.

D	V	size	J	CDR3	DNA
-	TRBV9	few	TRBJ1-3	CASSLSGARGNTIYF	TGTGCCAGCAGCCTTTCAGGGGCGCGTGGAAACACCATATATTTT
-	TRBV14	few	TRBJ2-5	CASSAGLGETQYF	TGTGCCAGCAGCGCGGGACTGGGGGAGACCCAGTACTTC
-	TRBV24-1	many	TRBJ2-3	CATSDPGARDTQYF	TGTGCCACCAGTGACCCGGGGGCAAGAGATACGCAGTATTTT
-	TRBV19	-	TRBJ1-4	CASKRAVNEKLFF	TGTGCCAGTAAACGGGCGGTAAATGAAAAACTGTTTTTT
TRBD1	TRBV11-3	-	TRBJ1-2	CASSLGQGVDFGYTF	TGTGCCAGCAGCTTAGGGCAGGGGGTAGACTTCGGCTACACCTTC
-	TRBV7-2	many	TRBJ2-6	CASSFYGANVLTF	TGTGCCAGCAGCTTTTATGGGGCCAACGTCCTGACTTTC
-	TRBV24-1	many	TRBJ2-1	CATSDRRIASNEQFF	TGTGCCACCAGTGATCGGCGAATAGCTTCCAATGAGCAGTTCTTC
-	TRBV30	-	TRBJ1-4	CAWSVRRGIDNEKLFF	TGTGCCTGGAGTGTAAGGCGGGGGATAGATAATGAAAAACTGTTTTTT
-	TRBV7-9	many	TRBJ1-3	CASSQGWGNTIYF	TGTGCCAGCAGCCAGGGATGGGGAAACACCATATATTTT
TRBD2	TRBV18	-	TRBJ2-3	CASSPSLISSGSRDTQYF	TGTGCCAGCTCACCCTCCCTGATCAGTAGCGGGAGTAGAGATACGCAGTATTTT
-	TRBV9	-	TRBJ2-1	CASSVGLVPYNEQFF	TGTGCCAGCAGCGTAGGACTAGTGCCCTACAATGAGCAGTTCTTC
-	TRBV19	-	TRBJ2-6	CASSIRGSSGANVLTF	TGTGCCAGTAGTATAAGGGGCAGCTCTGGGGCCAACGTCCTGACTTTC
TRBD1	TRBV25-1	many	TRBJ1-5	CASSAGTVNQPQHF	TGTGCCAGCAGTGCAGGGACAGTGAATCAGCCCCAGCATTTT
-	TRBV6-1	many	TRBJ2-1	CASSDGTSSYNEQFF	TGTGCCAGCAGTGATGGTACCTCCTCTTACAATGAGCAGTTCTTC
-	TRBV7-3	many	TRBJ2-3	CASSLGLGSGDTQYF	TGTGCCAGCAGCTTAGGTCTGGGATCGGGAGATACGCAGTATTTT
-	TRBV10-3	many	TRBJ2-3	CAISDRQSTDTQYF	TGTGCCATCAGTGATCGGCAAAGCACAGATACGCAGTATTTT
-	TRBV6-2/TRBV6-3	many	TRBJ2-7	CASSYVGLLPDEQYF	TGTGCCAGCAGTTACGTGGGACTTCTCCCCGACGAGCAGTACTTC
-	TRBV27	many	TRBJ1-1	CASSFVGLSTEAFF	TGTGCCAGCAGTTTTGTCGGGTTGAGCACTGAAGCTTTCTTT
TRBD1	TRBV2	few	TRBJ1-6	CASRAGTGISPLHF	TGTGCCAGCAGGGCTGGGACAGGGATTTCACCCCTCCACTTT